The present T cell receptor beta chain was sequenced within a study of response to subunit inactivated influenza vaccine. MiXCR was run by TCRdb on the RT-PCR reads, yielding one entry per CDR3 protein. This repertoire shows about 570,000 distinct CDR3 sequences, approximately 10% found once; its top ten account for 11%. Trimming left V 2 bases short and J 6 bases short, with 2 bases between. CDR3 length: 10 amino acids. CDR1 and CDR2 from the germline V gene are GTSNPN and SVGIG (reference sequence). This clonotype has just a few counts. These data are also associated with another study on T cells expressing NK-cell markers. From that paper: A 5'RACE template switching approach incorporating UMIs was used to make TCR beta cDNA. Sorted CD3+CD56+NKG2C+, CD3+CD56+NKG2C- and CD3+CD56-NKG2C+ T cells supplied TCR beta repertoires. The CD3+CD56-NKG2C+ fraction of several donors was likewise dominated by these clonotypes. Whether expanded NKG2C+ T cell clones were HCMV-specific remained unclear.

This TCR came from a middle-aged man who received an inactivated influenza vaccine. The source was PBMCs from blood, collected on the day of vaccination. The rearrangement links TRBV30 to TRBJ2-1; D uncertain. CDR3 loop: CAWSINEQFF. The CDR3 coding sequence is TGTGCCTGGAGTATCAATGAGCAGTTCTTC. The variable domain in full, with the rest retrieved from reference TRBV30 and TRBJ2-1, is SQTIHQWPATLVQPVGSPLSLECTVEGTSNPNLYWYRQAAGRGLQLLFYSVGIGQISSEVPQNLSASRPQDRQFILSSKKLLLSDSGFYLCAWSINEQFFGPGTRLTVL.